This TCR beta chain was profiled in a study of blood T cell repertoires in COVID-19. The data were produced by immunoSEQ multiplex PCR, yet TCRdb's version contains in-frame clones alone and is incomplete. The sample has approximately 280,000 clones; roughly 80% are singletons. The CDR3 totals 12 residues. Germline CDR1 SGDLS, CDR2 YYNGEE. Trimming took 3 bases from V and 9 from J, leaving 12 bases between them. J is TRBJ1-1 and V is TRBV9, with no clear D. Sequenced material: PBMCs or T cells enriched from blood (not recorded which). The clonotype originates from a man aged 40-55 years who had been exposed to COVID-19. Here the CDR3 reads CASSGAVGKAFF. CDR3 sequence (DNA): TGTGCCAGCAGCGGCGCGGTGGGTAAAGCTTTCTTT.